These 21 T cell receptor beta chains were all obtained from the same sample, sequenced in a study of blood T cell repertoires in COVID-19. Repertoires were generated with immunoSEQ multiplex PCR, while TCRdb's copy carries only in-frame clones and drops some. The repertoire holds about 150,000 clones, with more than 85% as singletons. The material sequenced was peripheral blood. Source of these receptors: a man aged 50 or older with acute or convalescent COVID-19.

The chain is built from TRBV19 and TRBJ1-1; TRBD1 might be the D (5 bases). The CDR3 length is 13 residues. Germline assignment: CDR1 LNHDA and CDR2 SQIVND (reference sequence). V lost 7 bases, J lost 4 bases, and 13 bases lay in between. The CDR3 sequence: CASTLPGATEAFF. The CDR3 coding sequence is TGTGCCAGTACCCTCCCTGGGGCCACTGAAGCTTTCTTT.

J is TRBJ2-1 and V is TRBV2; 7 bases fit TRBD2. This CDR3 region has 16 residues. Germline V gene sequence: CDR1 SNHLY, CDR2 FYNNEI. V was pared by 6 bases and J by 4 bases, with 12 bases of the junction left unmatched. Here the CDR3 reads CASRAHGRPTYNEQFF. The CDR3 nucleotides are TGTGCCAGCAGGGCCCACGGGAGGCCTACTTACAATGAGCAGTTCTTC.

The V and J genes are TRBV24-1 and TRBJ2-1, with 7 bases that match TRBD2. V lost 4 bases to trimming and J lost 0 bases; unmatched junction nucleotides: 5. The germline V gene has CDR1 KGHDR and CDR2 SFDVKD. The CDR3 sequence is 16 residues long. CDR3 bases: TGTGCCACCAGTGACCTCGGCGGGGGCTCCTACAATGAGCAGTTCTTC. Translated: CATSDLGGGSYNEQFF.

The chain is built from TRBV7-2 and TRBJ2-1, with 10 bases that match TRBD1. The junction had 8 bases not matched to a gene; V was cut back by 3 bases and J by 9 bases. There are 15 residues in the CDR3. Germline CDR1 SGHTA, CDR2 FQGNSA. CDR3 in amino acids: CASSFEIGQGGEQFF. The CDR3 DNA is TGTGCCAGCAGCTTCGAGATCGGACAGGGGGGTGAGCAGTTCTTC.

The rearrangement joins TRBV11-1 to TRBJ2-7; 11 nucleotides match TRBD2. Germline values: CDR1 SGHAT, CDR2 FQDESV (reference sequence). J was trimmed by 3 bases and V by 5 bases; bases with no gene match: 6. CDR3 length: 15 residues. The CDR3 reads CASSRTSGGLYEQYV. CDR3 nucleotides: TGTGCCAGCAGCCGTACTAGCGGGGGACTCTACGAGCAGTACGTC.

The chain uses TRBV5-8 and TRBJ2-3, with a weak D call TRBD2 (6 bases). The CDR3 covers 14 residues. V was clipped by 3 bases and J by 8 bases, with 16 bases between them. Germline lookup yields CDR1 SGHTS and CDR2 YDEGEE. This chain's CDR3 is CASSSGATGGTQYF. CDR3 DNA: TGTGCCAGCAGCTCCGGGGCCACCGGGGGTACGCAGTATTTT.

The CDR3 loop is CASSIIWRTGITDTQYF. Here the CDR3 DNA reads TGTGCCAGTAGTATAATATGGAGGACAGGGATCACAGATACGCAGTATTTT. The chain has TRBV19 and TRBJ2-3, with TRBD1 matching 8 bases. V dropped 2 bases and J dropped 2; count of bases not matched to a gene: 9. The germline V gene has CDR1 LNHDA and CDR2 SQIVND (reference sequence). The CDR3 length is 17 residues. Full variable domain (outside the CDR3, taken from reference TRBV19 and TRBJ2-3): DGGITQSPKYLFRKEGQNVTLSCEQNLNHDAMYWYRQDPGQGLRLIYYSQIVNDFQKGDIAEGYSVSREKKESFPLTVTSAQKNPTAFYLCASSIIWRTGITDTQYFGPGTRLTVL.

The chain is built from TRBV24-1 and TRBJ2-1; 8 nucleotides align to TRBD1. J gave up 7 bases and V 4 bases, and 11 bases lay outside the gene matches. CDR1 is KGHDR, CDR2 SFDVKD, per germline. The CDR3 length is 16 residues. The CDR3: CATSDLGQGGVNEQFF. Here the CDR3 DNA reads TGTGCCACCAGTGACCTCGGACAGGGTGGGGTAAATGAGCAGTTCTTC.

The CDR3 DNA reads TGTGCCAGTAGACCTCAAGGCAGGGGGCTTGCTGAAGCTTTCTTT. It encodes CASRPQGRGLAEAFF. This chain links TRBV28 with TRBJ1-1; 8 bases match TRBD1. V was clipped by 9 bases and J by 6 bases; unmatched bases: 15. The CDR3 spans 15 residues. CDR1 is MDHEN, CDR2 SYDVKM, per germline.

The rearrangement uses TRBV5-1 and TRBJ2-1, with D uncertain. In germline, CDR1 is SGHRS, CDR2 YFSETQ. V was trimmed by 0 bases and J by 10 bases, leaving 8 bases between them. The CDR3 length is 12 residues. The CDR3 nucleotides are TGCGCCAGCAGCTTGGATATCTTGGAGCAGTTCTTC. This encodes CASSLDILEQFF.

This clone occurred a few times. The J gene is TRBJ1-1, the V gene TRBV18; D gene uncertain. Germline CDR1 KGHSH, CDR2 LQKENI. The V gene lost 3 bases and the J gene lost 5 bases, with 10 bases spanning the gap. This CDR3 region has 13 residues. CDR3 region: CASSPEQGTEAFF. CDR3 bases: TGTGCCAGCTCACCGGAGCAAGGAACTGAAGCTTTCTTT.

V gene TRBV7-6 combines with J gene TRBJ2-1; 8 bases line up with TRBD1. Germline V gene sequence: CDR1 SGHVS, CDR2 FNYEAQ. V was pared by 5 bases and J by 5 bases, with 5 bases of the junction left unmatched. This CDR3 spans 14 amino acids. The CDR3 region has the DNA TGTGCCAGCAGCCGCAGGACAGGGAACAATGAGCAGTTCTTC. It is translated as CASSRRTGNNEQFF.

V is TRBV14 and J is TRBJ2-7, with 10 bases lining up with TRBD1. This CDR3 has 18 residues. The J segment lost 2 bases and the V segment lost 1 base, leaving 11 bases of the junction unmatched. Germline assignment: CDR1 SGHDN and CDR2 FVKESK. The CDR3 DNA follows: TGTGCCAGCAGCCAAGCCGGGACAGGGGCATGGCTTGCCTACGAGCAGTACGTC. Amino acids: CASSQAGTGAWLAYEQYV.

A few counts support this clone. The CDR3 loop reads CASSLGGGEETQYF. The CDR3 nucleotides read TGCGCCAGCAGCTTGGGAGGGGGAGAAGAGACCCAGTACTTC. The chain couples TRBV5-1 to TRBJ2-5; weak D call: TRBD1 (6 bases). V shed 0 bases and J shed 3 bases, with 9 bases lying between them. The CDR3 has 14 residues. Per germline, CDR1 SGHRS and CDR2 YFSETQ.

The rearrangement joins TRBV2 to TRBJ1-5; a possible D gene is TRBD1 (5 bases). With 8 bases removed from V and 0 bases from J, the gap between germline ends came to 8 bases. CDR1 and CDR2 (germline): SNHLY, FYNNEI. This CDR3 is 13 amino acids long. The CDR3 region has the DNA TGTGCCAGCCATCAGGGTAGCAATCAGCCCCAGCATTTT. Translated: CASHQGSNQPQHF.

The rearrangement joins TRBV2 to TRBJ1-2, with TRBD1 identical over 12 bases. The length of the CDR3 is 15 residues. The germline CDR1 and CDR2 sequences are SNHLY and FYNNEI. J lost 4 bases, V lost 8 bases, and 8 bases had no gene match. CDR3 in DNA: TGTGCCAGCGGTCTCCCGGGACAGGGGGCCTATGGCTACACCTTC. It yields the protein CASGLPGQGAYGYTF. The entire variable domain, with the rest obtained from reference TRBV2 and TRBJ1-2, is as follows: EPEVTQTPSHQVTQMGQEVILRCVPISNHLYFYWYRQILGQKVEFLVSFYNNEISEKSEIFDDQFSVERPDGSNFTLKIRSTKLEDSAMYFCASGLPGQGAYGYTFGSGTRLTVV.

This chain uses TRBV7-2 with TRBJ1-4, with 7 nucleotides matching TRBD1. CDR3 length: 17 residues. With V trimmed by 4 bases and J by 7 bases, 15 bases remained unmatched. The germline V gene has CDR1 SGHTA and CDR2 FQGNSA. The CDR3 bases are TGTGCCAGCAGCTCCCGCCCCGTACAGGGGCCGGGTGAAAAACTGTTTTTT. It specifies CASSSRPVQGPGEKLFF.

This chain uses TRBV9 with TRBJ2-3; no clear D gene. Germline CDR1 is SGDLS and CDR2 is YYNGEE. V shed 3 bases and J shed 6 bases, with 8 bases lying between them. There are 12 residues in the CDR3. CDR3 nucleotides: TGTGCCAGCAGCGATAACGAGGATACGCAGTATTTT. It encodes CASSDNEDTQYF.

The rearrangement joins TRBV4-3 to TRBJ2-2; maybe TRBD1 (6 bases). Deletions cut 2 bases from V and 6 bases from J, with 22 bases between. The length of the CDR3 is 18 residues. Germline CDR1 LGHNA, CDR2 YSLEER. The CDR3 is CASSQNLLGQGWAGELFF. CDR3 nucleotide sequence: TGCGCCAGCAGCCAAAACCTCCTCGGTCAGGGGTGGGCCGGGGAGCTGTTTTTT.

This sequence joins TRBV5-4 and TRBJ2-5; TRBD1 matches at 7 bases. The CDR3 extends over 14 amino acids. Germline V gene data show CDR1 as SGHNT and CDR2 as YYREEE (reference sequence). After removal of 0 bases from V and 3 bases from J, the junction contained 2 bases not matched to a gene. CDR3 amino acids: CASSLAQGKETQYF. Here the CDR3 DNA reads TGTGCCAGCAGCTTGGCACAGGGGAAAGAGACCCAGTACTTC.

V usage is TRBV28 and J usage is TRBJ2-5; 12 nucleotides agree with TRBD2. The junction had 5 bases not matched to a gene; V was cut back by 2 bases and J by 1 base. CDR3 length: 17 amino acids. CDR1 and CDR2 from the germline V gene are MDHEN and SYDVKM. The CDR3 region has the DNA TGTGCCAGCAGTTTAGGGCTAGCGGGAGGGGGCCAAGAGACCCAGTACTTC. It yields the protein CASSLGLAGGGQETQYF.